Presented here are 11 T cell receptor beta chains from one specimen sequenced in a study of blood T cell repertoires in COVID-19. Generated by immunoSEQ multiplex PCR, the TCRdb table keeps only in-frame clones and is missing some. The sample lists 350,000 to 450,000 clones, roughly 92% occurring once. Sequenced input: PBMCs or T cells enriched from blood (not recorded which). The receptor source for this set is a middle-aged woman who had been exposed to COVID-19.

A note on this clone: Additional DNA sequences in this sample encode the identical CDR3. V gene TRBV7-9 combines with J gene TRBJ1-1; no clear D. V dropped 1 base and J dropped 2 bases, with 5 bases sitting between them. This CDR3 is built from 13 residues. CDR1 and CDR2 (germline): SEHNR, FQNEAQ (reference sequence). The CDR3 nucleotides are TGTGCCAGCAGCTTAGACAGAAACACTGAAGCTTTCTTT. Its protein is CASSLDRNTEAFF.

Notes on this clone: Additional DNA sequences in this sample encode the identical CDR3. The rearrangement joins TRBV19 to TRBJ1-1, with D possibly being TRBD1 (5 bases). CDR1 and CDR2 from the germline V gene are LNHDA and SQIVND (reference sequence). The CDR3 contains 13 residues. The V and J ends lost 4 bases and 4 bases respectively, with 10 bases between them. The CDR3 reads CASSSQGGTEAFF. CDR3 bases: TGTGCCAGTAGTAGTCAGGGAGGCACTGAAGCTTTCTTT. The variable domain in full, completed from reference TRBV19 and TRBJ1-1, reads DGGITQSPKYLFRKEGQNVTLSCEQNLNHDAMYWYRQDPGQGLRLIYYSQIVNDFQKGDIAEGYSVSREKKESFPLTVTSAQKNPTAFYLCASSSQGGTEAFFGQGTRLTVV.

The chain combines TRBV3-1 (or the pseudogene TRBV3-2) with TRBJ2-5; maybe TRBD1 (6 bases). The CDR3 length is 16 residues. V dropped 2 bases and J dropped 4 bases, with 17 bases sitting between them. Germline V gene sequence: CDR1 LGHDT, CDR2 YNNKEL (reference sequence). The CDR3 bases are TGTGCCAGCAGCCAAACACAGGGTTTCGCCGGAGAGACCCAGTACTTC. It yields the protein CASSQTQGFAGETQYF.

The chain carries TRBV27 and TRBJ1-1; TRBD1 might be the D (6 bases). V was cut by 4 bases and J by 10 bases, with 19 bases left in between. Germline-derived CDR1 and CDR2 are MNHEY and SMNVEV (reference sequence). The CDR3 sequence is 14 residues long. CDR3: CASSSLNGGALAFF. In DNA, the CDR3 is TGTGCCAGCAGTTCGTTGAATGGGGGCGCTCTAGCTTTCTTT.

The J gene is TRBJ1-2, the V gene TRBV29-1, with 9 nucleotides matching TRBD1. Germline-derived CDR1 and CDR2 are SQVTM and ANQGSEA. The V and J ends lost 3 bases and 5 bases, in that order; junction bases with no gene match: 13. This CDR3 has 16 amino acids. In nucleotides, the CDR3 is TGCAGCGTTGAGTTTCGAGTTGGACAGGGGAGATATGGCTACACCTTC. The encoded protein is CSVEFRVGQGRYGYTF.

The V gene is TRBV11-2, the J gene TRBJ2-2; the match to TRBD1 covers 10 bases. With V trimmed by 6 bases and J by 2 bases, 9 bases remained unmatched. The CDR3 runs 17 residues. Looked up from germline, CDR1 is SGHAT and CDR2 is FQNNGV. This CDR3 is CASSHRGTGVNTGELFF. As DNA, the CDR3 is TGTGCCAGCAGTCACCGTGGGACAGGGGTTAACACCGGGGAGCTGTTTTTT.

V usage is TRBV19 and J usage is TRBJ1-2; 8 positions agree with TRBD1. V lost 4 bases to trimming and J lost 3 bases; unmatched junction nucleotides: 1. Germline CDR1 reads LNHDA; CDR2 reads SQIVND (reference sequence). The CDR3 length is 13 residues. This CDR3 is CASSKTGDYGYTF. The CDR3 DNA follows: TGTGCCAGTAGTAAGACAGGGGACTATGGCTACACCTTC.

V is TRBV21-1 and J is TRBJ2-6; TRBD1 reflects the table's D call only, with no check against the DNA. TRBV21-1 has pseudogene status. The CDR3 extends over 14 amino acids. This chain's CDR3 is CASSKDSRANVLTF. The CDR3 coding sequence is TGTGCCAGCAGCAAAGACAGTAGGGCCAACGTCCTGACTTTC.

The V gene is TRBV30, the J gene TRBJ1-2; TRBD1 aligns across 8 bases. The CDR3 has 14 residues. The trim removed 5 bases at V and 3 bases at J, leaving 8 bases unmatched. Germline V CDR1 and CDR2: GTSNPN, SVGIG (reference sequence). The CDR3 spells CAWDRGSYYYGYTF. The CDR3 DNA sequence: TGTGCCTGGGACAGGGGTAGTTACTACTATGGCTACACCTTC.

J is TRBJ1-3 and V is TRBV14; a possible D gene is TRBD1 (6 bases). V lost 1 base to trimming and J lost 1 base, with 8 bases between them. This CDR3 has 15 residues. In germline, CDR1 is SGHDN, CDR2 FVKESK. As DNA, the CDR3 is TGTGCCAGCAGCCAAGTTCAGGGGTCTGGAAACACCATATATTTT. This codes for CASSQVQGSGNTIYF.

This chain links TRBV19 with TRBJ1-1; TRBD1 agrees at 7 bases. Trimming removed 5 bases from V and 7 bases from J; junction bases left unmatched: 10. Germline values: CDR1 LNHDA, CDR2 SQIVND (reference sequence). CDR3 length: 14 amino acids. The CDR3 bases are TGTGCCAGTAGTGCACCCGGGACAGAGATTGAAGCTTTCTTT. Protein sequence: CASSAPGTEIEAFF.